This T cell receptor beta chain was sequenced for a study of molecular identifiers for immune sequencing clone quantification. This clonotype appeared many times. The target antigen is unknown. This CDR3 spans 15 amino acids. Trimming stripped 5 bases from V and 3 bases from J, with 17 bases between. Germline V gene data show CDR1 as SGHTA and CDR2 as FQGNSA. Study-wide results and limits: Among 900,000 to 1,000,000 naive cells, spiked Jurkat TCR RNA from a single cell was reportedly detectable.

TCRdb reanalysed the PCR reads using MiXCR and keeps one entry per CDR3 protein. The table shows some 89,000 distinct CDR3 sequences, with less than 25% occurring only once. The sequencing input was naive CD8+ T cells from blood, with Jurkat cell RNA spiked in. As for subset: FACS-sorted CD8+CD4-CCR7+CD45RA+ naive T cells. The source of this sequence is a human donor in good health. Some libraries in this study had Jurkat cell RNA spiked in. The chain carries TRBV7-2 and TRBJ2-7; weak D call: TRBD1 (6 bases). As DNA, the CDR3 is TGTGCCAGCAGCCCCGGACAGTTTGGCTTCTACGAGCAGTACTTC. Translated: CASSPGQFGFYEQYF. Full variable domain (remainder filled in from reference TRBV7-2 and TRBJ2-7): GAGVSQSPSNKVTEKGKDVELRCDPISGHTALYWYRQSLGQGLEFLIYFQGNSAPDKSGLPSDRFSAERTGGSVSTLTIQRTQQEDSAVYLCASSPGQFGFYEQYFGPGTRLTVT.